The 26 T cell receptor beta chains below all came from one sample that was sequenced in a study of shared clonotypes between healthy human individuals. Measured with immunoSEQ multiplex PCR; TCRdb has only the in-frame clones, and not every one. The sample shows about 530,000 clones, about three quarters of them seen only once. Material for sequencing was PBMCs. Receptors originate from a woman aged 40 to 55 in good health. Some clones in this sample may be carry-over from other donors' samples.

J is TRBJ2-3 and V is TRBV9, with 11 positions matching TRBD2. CDR1 is SGDLS and CDR2 is YYNGEE in the germline V gene. This CDR3 spans 15 amino acids. J lost 6 bases, V lost 1 base, and 4 bases had no gene match. CDR3 protein: CASSVTSGSPDTQYF. In nucleotides, the CDR3 is TGTGCCAGCAGCGTAACTAGCGGGAGCCCGGATACGCAGTATTTT.

The chain recombines TRBV5-8 with TRBJ2-5, with D maybe TRBD1 (5 bases). CDR3 length equals 16 residues. The germline V and J ends were trimmed by 1 base and 5 bases, with 18 bases remaining between them. Looked up from germline, CDR1 is SGHTS and CDR2 is YDEGEE. CDR3 region: CASSLSGVASGETQYF. CDR3 DNA: TGTGCCAGCAGCTTGTCTGGCGTCGCCTCAGGGGAGACCCAGTACTTC.

This clone was detected a few times. The chain is built from TRBV29-1 and TRBJ2-7, with TRBD2 identical over 11 bases. The CDR3 loop spans 13 amino acids. CDR1 is SQVTM, CDR2 ANQGSEA, per germline. The trim removed 7 bases at V and 1 base at J, leaving 3 bases unmatched. The CDR3 protein is CSATSGSSYEQYF. The CDR3 bases are TGCAGCGCAACTAGCGGGAGTTCCTACGAGCAGTACTTC.

The chain recombines TRBV7-2 with TRBJ2-5, with 13 bases that match TRBD2. J lost 3 bases, V lost 3 bases, and 1 base had no gene match. Per germline, CDR1 SGHTA and CDR2 FQGNSA. This CDR3 region has 15 residues. CDR3 DNA sequence: TGTGCCAGCAGCTTTGGACTAGCGGGAGAAGAGACCCAGTACTTC. It encodes CASSFGLAGEETQYF. Supplemented by reference TRBV7-2 and TRBJ2-5, the full variable domain reads GAGVSQSPSNKVTEKGKDVELRCDPISGHTALYWYRQSLGQGLEFLIYFQGNSAPDKSGLPSDRFSAERTGGSVSTLTIQRTQQEDSAVYLCASSFGLAGEETQYFGPGTRLLVL.

Note on this clone: A much larger clone lies a single base off, so this may be a read error. The chain employs TRBV7-3 and TRBJ2-2, with TRBD1 matching over 8 bases. The CDR3 runs 15 residues. Germline trimming cut 4 bases from V and 7 bases from J; bases unmatched to any gene: 8. Germline V gene lookup returns CDR1 SGHTA and CDR2 FQGTGA. CDR3 loop: CASSSKTGEGGELFF. CDR3 bases: TGTGCCAGCAGCTCTAAGACAGGGGAAGGCGGGGAGCTGTTTTTT.

The sample holds a few counts of this clone. One end of the junction is discordant with germline, which a read error may explain. The J gene is TRBJ1-2, the V gene TRBV7-2; D not certain. There are 11 residues in the CDR3. Germline V gives CDR1 SGHTA, CDR2 FQGNSA. The CDR3 reads CASSSGPGWAF. CDR3 nucleotide sequence: TGTGCCAGCAGCTCAGGACCAGGCTGGGCCTTC.

The chain employs TRBV11-2 and TRBJ2-1, with a possible D match to TRBD2 (6 bases). Per germline, CDR1 SGHAT and CDR2 FQNNGV. This CDR3 contains 15 residues. Deletions cut 1 base from V and 4 bases from J, with 11 bases between. The CDR3 here is CASSLGLVKYNEQFF. CDR3 DNA: TGTGCCAGCAGCTTAGGACTAGTGAAATACAATGAGCAGTTCTTC.

This rearrangement joins TRBV19 to TRBJ2-7; D call uncertain. Germline CDR1 is LNHDA and CDR2 is SQIVND (reference sequence). The CDR3 covers 12 residues. V was shortened by 1 base and J by 5 bases, with 6 bases between the two germline ends. The CDR3 here is CASSIAPHEQYF. Here the CDR3 DNA reads TGTGCCAGTAGTATAGCCCCCCACGAGCAGTACTTC. Together with reference TRBV19 and TRBJ2-7, the CDR3 gives the full variable domain: DGGITQSPKYLFRKEGQNVTLSCEQNLNHDAMYWYRQDPGQGLRLIYYSQIVNDFQKGDIAEGYSVSREKKESFPLTVTSAQKNPTAFYLCASSIAPHEQYFGPGTRLTVT.

This clone was recorded once. V usage is TRBV29-1 and J usage is TRBJ2-7; TRBD2 aligns across 8 bases. With 1 base clipped from V and 4 bases from J, the junction kept 3 bases outside the gene matches. Germline CDR1 SQVTM, CDR2 ANQGSEA. The CDR3 extends over 13 amino acids. The CDR3 sequence: CSVEAVAGYEQYF. CDR3 in DNA: TGCAGCGTTGAAGCGGTAGCGGGATACGAGCAGTACTTC.

This chain uses TRBV7-2 with TRBJ2-5; no reliable D call. Per the germline V gene, CDR1 is SGHTA and CDR2 is FQGNSA. This CDR3 has 16 amino acids. V lost 2 bases and J 2 bases, leaving 15 bases between the germline ends. The DNA of the CDR3 is TGTGCCAGCAGCTTAAGGCGCTGGACGAAACAAGAGACCCAGTACTTC. It encodes CASSLRRWTKQETQYF.

The chain couples TRBV18 to TRBJ2-7; no reliable D call. V was trimmed by 1 base and J by 5 bases, leaving 6 bases between them. The CDR3 is 12 amino acids. CDR1 and CDR2 (germline): KGHSH, LQKENI. CDR3 protein: CASSPQSHEQYF. DNA for the CDR3: TGTGCCAGCTCACCACAGTCCCACGAGCAGTACTTC.

A note on this clone: The identical CDR3 is also encoded by other nucleotide sequences in the sample. The chain is built from TRBV18 and TRBJ1-2; 11 nucleotides agree with TRBD1. The CDR3 loop spans 14 amino acids. Trimming cost V 3 bases and J 3 bases; bases outside gene matches: 0. The V gene's germline CDR1 is KGHSH and CDR2 LQKENI. The CDR3 is CASSPGQGDYGYTF. The CDR3, as DNA: TGTGCCAGCTCACCGGGACAGGGGGACTATGGCTACACCTTC.

The chain couples TRBV4-2 to TRBJ1-1; D is perhaps TRBD1 (6 bases). The CDR3 contains 16 residues. Germline V gives CDR1 LGHNA, CDR2 YNFKEQ. V dropped 1 base and J dropped 4 bases, with 16 bases sitting between them. CDR3 sequence: CASSQASGGLGTEAFF. In DNA, the CDR3 is TGTGCCAGCAGCCAAGCGAGTGGGGGGCTCGGCACTGAAGCTTTCTTT.

The chain recombines TRBV5-4 with TRBJ1-4, with 9 bases aligning to TRBD1. The germline V gene has CDR1 SGHNT and CDR2 YYREEE (reference sequence). CDR3 length equals 17 residues. After removal of 4 bases from V and 2 bases from J, the junction contained 9 bases not matched to a gene. CDR3 sequence: CASSGHRGLVTNEKLFF. Here the CDR3 DNA reads TGTGCCAGCAGCGGCCACAGGGGGCTTGTGACTAATGAAAAACTGTTTTTT. The full variable domain, completed using reference TRBV5-4 and TRBJ1-4, is ETGVTQSPTHLIKTRGQQVTLRCSSQSGHNTVSWYQQALGQGPQFIFQYYREEENGRGNFPPRFSGLQFPNYSSELNVNALELDDSALYLCASSGHRGLVTNEKLFFGSGTQLSVL.

V and J are TRBV2 and TRBJ1-1, with 7 bases lining up with TRBD1. The germline V gene encodes CDR1 SNHLY and CDR2 FYNNEI. CDR3 length: 14 amino acids. Germline trimming cut 7 bases from V and 4 bases from J; bases unmatched to any gene: 9. The CDR3 loop is CASTGTGVGTEAFF. The DNA of the CDR3 is TGTGCCAGCACGGGAACAGGGGTGGGCACTGAAGCTTTCTTT.

This chain links TRBV5-6 with TRBJ2-1, with 7 bases matching TRBD2. The CDR3 is made up of 18 amino acids. Germline-derived CDR1 and CDR2 are SGHDT and YYEEEE. V lost 0 bases to trimming and J lost 0 bases; unmatched junction nucleotides: 9. The CDR3 reads CASSLVLSGWGSYNEQFF. The CDR3 DNA follows: TGTGCCAGCAGCTTGGTTCTTAGCGGGTGGGGCTCCTACAATGAGCAGTTCTTC. Supplemented by reference TRBV5-6 and TRBJ2-1, the full variable domain reads DAGVTQSPTHLIKTRGQQVTLRCSPKSGHDTVSWYQQALGQGPQFIFQYYEEEERQRGNFPDRFSGHQFPNYSSELNVNALLLGDSALYLCASSLVLSGWGSYNEQFFGPGTRLTVL.

The chain links TRBV2 to TRBJ2-5; no clear D. This CDR3 is 11 amino acids long. Germline loops: CDR1 SNHLY, CDR2 FYNNEI. V was cut by 4 bases and J by 4 bases, with 4 bases left in between. CDR3 residues: CASSAGETQYF. As DNA, the CDR3 is TGTGCCAGCAGTGCAGGAGAGACCCAGTACTTC.

By share, this clone ranks as medium-sized. The chain carries TRBV7-9 and TRBJ1-1; 7 bases fit TRBD1. The CDR3 consists of 18 residues. The germline V gene encodes CDR1 SEHNR and CDR2 FQNEAQ (reference sequence). Trimming removed 5 bases from V and 0 bases from J; junction bases left unmatched: 15. The chain's CDR3 is CASSPPVVGQVMNTEAFF. In DNA, the CDR3 is TGTGCCAGCAGCCCACCAGTAGTCGGACAGGTGATGAACACTGAAGCTTTCTTT.

This chain joins TRBV28 and TRBJ1-3; D unresolved. The germline CDR1 and CDR2 sequences are MDHEN and SYDVKM. CDR3 length: 14 residues. V lost 3 bases, J lost 5 bases, and 11 bases lay in between. Here the CDR3 DNA reads TGTGCCAGCAGTTTCCCCCAGGACCGAAACACCATATATTTT. It encodes CASSFPQDRNTIYF.

V gene TRBV28 combines with J gene TRBJ2-1; TRBD2 matches 8 bases. In germline, CDR1 is MDHEN, CDR2 SYDVKM. This CDR3 contains 16 residues. V lost 7 bases to trimming and J lost 4 bases; unmatched junction nucleotides: 12. The CDR3 sequence: CASTTSAGAPYNEQFF. CDR3 sequence (DNA): TGTGCCAGCACCACATCAGCGGGGGCTCCGTACAATGAGCAGTTCTTC.

V is TRBV7-2 and J is TRBJ2-5; 7 positions agree with TRBD2. Germline V gene sequence: CDR1 SGHTA, CDR2 FQGNSA. Trimming took 3 bases from V and 2 from J; bases not matched to a gene: 0. There are 13 residues in the CDR3. The CDR3 is CASSFSGQETQYF. The DNA of the CDR3 is TGTGCCAGCAGCTTTAGCGGGCAAGAGACCCAGTACTTC.

J is TRBJ1-5 and V is TRBV19, with no clear D. Germline assignment: CDR1 LNHDA and CDR2 SQIVND (reference sequence). The CDR3 sequence is 13 residues long. The V gene lost 9 bases and the J gene lost 0 bases, with 9 bases spanning the gap. This CDR3 is CARPDHSNQPQHF. The CDR3 DNA reads TGTGCCAGGCCGGATCATAGCAATCAGCCCCAGCATTTT.

The genes are TRBV7-9 and TRBJ2-3; unclear D gene. Germline values: CDR1 SEHNR, CDR2 FQNEAQ (reference sequence). Trimming removed 1 base at V and 0 bases at J, with 11 bases between. This CDR3 is 16 amino acids long. The CDR3 region has the DNA TGTGCCAGCAGCTTAGGTCGGAAAGTTAGCACAGATACGCAGTATTTT. Translation: CASSLGRKVSTDTQYF.

The chain carries TRBV9 and TRBJ2-1; 10 positions agree with TRBD2. The CDR3 runs 17 residues. Germline CDR1 is SGDLS and CDR2 is YYNGEE. V dropped 0 bases and J dropped 9; count of bases not matched to a gene: 12. This CDR3 reads CASSVATIGVAGGEQFF. In DNA form, the CDR3 reads TGTGCCAGCAGCGTAGCTACAATAGGAGTAGCGGGAGGTGAGCAGTTCTTC.

The chain employs TRBV27 and TRBJ2-3; 7 bases map to TRBD2. The CDR3 is made up of 15 amino acids. The J segment lost 0 bases and the V segment lost 5 bases, leaving 5 bases of the junction unmatched. CDR1 and CDR2 from the germline V gene are MNHEY and SMNVEV (reference sequence). The chain's CDR3 is CASSQISGSTDTQYF. The CDR3 coding sequence is TGTGCCAGCAGTCAAATTAGCGGGAGCACAGATACGCAGTATTTT.

J is TRBJ2-2 and V is TRBV5-8; D unresolved. Germline V gives CDR1 SGHTS, CDR2 YDEGEE. V was clipped by 4 bases and J by 9 bases, with 10 bases between them. The CDR3 loop spans 12 amino acids. CDR3: CASSRVGRELFF. In nucleotides, the CDR3 is TGTGCCAGCAGCCGGGTAGGGAGGGAGCTGTTTTTT.